One sample yielded the 14 T cell receptor beta chains listed below, sequenced in a study of PD-1 blockade in classical Hodgkin lymphoma. Libraries were prepared by immunoSEQ multiplex PCR; TCRdb keeps only in-frame clonotypes and omits some of them. The table lists some 25,000 clones, more than 75% of them singletons, with 6.5% to 8% in the top ten. After autologous stem cell transplantation all patients relapsed, and prior brentuximab vedotin exposure differed between cohorts. The sample here was peripheral blood mononuclear cells (PBMCs), taken at baseline. Every receptor here comes from a human donor with classical Hodgkin lymphoma.

This sequence joins TRBV7-2 and TRBJ1-2, with D possibly being TRBD1 (6 bases). From germline, CDR1 is SGHTA and CDR2 FQGNSA. V was trimmed by 3 bases and J by 4 bases, leaving 12 bases between them. The CDR3 runs to 14 residues. CDR3 region: CASSFAGDAYGYTF. CDR3 DNA: TGTGCCAGCAGCTTCGCAGGGGACGCCTATGGCTACACCTTC.

V usage is TRBV5-6 and J usage is TRBJ2-7; 11 bases agree with TRBD2. The CDR3 spans 16 residues. In germline, CDR1 is SGHDT, CDR2 YYEEEE. With V trimmed by 4 bases and J by 0 bases, 6 bases remained unmatched. CDR3 nucleotides: TGTGCCAGCAGCATAGAACTAGCGGGGGACTCCTACGAGCAGTACTTC. Its protein product is CASSIELAGDSYEQYF.

The chain has TRBV2 and TRBJ2-7, with 8 bases fitting TRBD1. The CDR3 is 13 amino acids. Germline loops: CDR1 SNHLY, CDR2 FYNNEI. V was clipped by 6 bases and J by 5 bases; unmatched bases: 6. The CDR3 loop is CASRMGQDHEQYF. DNA for the CDR3: TGTGCCAGCAGGATGGGACAGGACCACGAGCAGTACTTC.

The chain combines TRBV6-6 with TRBJ2-7; unclear D gene. The CDR3 runs to 13 residues. V lost 4 bases and J lost 8, with 15 bases in between. CDR1 MNHNY and CDR2 SVGAGI come from the germline V gene (reference sequence). The CDR3 DNA reads as TGTGCCAGCAGTTCCGGCAGCCCTCGTCAGCAGTACTTC. Encoded protein: CASSSGSPRQQYF.

The chain carries TRBV7-9 and TRBJ2-5; D call uncertain. The CDR3 has 14 amino acids. CDR1 and CDR2 from the germline V gene are SEHNR and FQNEAQ (reference sequence). Trimming removed 5 bases from V and 0 bases from J, with 10 bases in between. The chain's CDR3 is CASSRAYYQETQYF. CDR3 DNA sequence: TGTGCCAGCAGCCGTGCTTACTACCAAGAGACCCAGTACTTC.

The V gene is TRBV30, the J gene TRBJ1-2; 7 bases line up with TRBD1. This CDR3 comprises 16 residues. After removal of 4 bases from V and 5 bases from J, the junction contained 16 bases not matched to a gene. From germline, CDR1 is GTSNPN and CDR2 SVGIG (reference sequence). CDR3 residues: CAWTGDRTGFRYGYTF. The CDR3 coding sequence is TGTGCCTGGACGGGGGACAGAACAGGGTTCCGGTATGGCTACACCTTC.

The V gene is TRBV4-3, the J gene TRBJ2-6, with D unclear. Trimming pared 1 base from V and 2 bases from J, leaving 15 bases between. Germline V gives CDR1 LGHNA, CDR2 YSLEER. The length of the CDR3 is 18 residues. CDR3 amino acids: CASSQGVQSPTGANVLTF. CDR3 in DNA: TGCGCCAGCAGCCAAGGTGTACAGTCTCCTACTGGGGCCAACGTCCTGACTTTC.

The V gene is TRBV5-1, the J gene TRBJ2-5; D could derive from TRBD1 or TRBD2 (5 bases each). The CDR3 runs 16 residues. The germline V gene encodes CDR1 SGHRS and CDR2 YFSETQ. Trimming removed 1 base at V and 5 bases at J, with 18 bases between. The chain's CDR3 is CASSLTGPGDGETQYF. The CDR3 bases are TGCGCCAGCAGCTTGACGGGCCCTGGGGACGGGGAGACCCAGTACTTC.

V usage is TRBV6-5 and J usage is TRBJ1-1; D ambiguous. Trimming removed 0 bases from V and 1 base from J, with 3 bases in between. CDR1 is MNHEY, CDR2 SVGAGI, per germline. The CDR3 has 13 amino acids. Here the CDR3 reads CASSYSQNTEAFF. The CDR3 bases are TGTGCCAGCAGTTACTCCCAGAACACTGAAGCTTTCTTT.

This sequence joins TRBV7-2 and TRBJ2-7; the D is unclear. This CDR3 region has 15 residues. V shed 2 bases and J shed 0 bases, with 11 bases lying between them. Germline loops: CDR1 SGHTA, CDR2 FQGNSA. The CDR3 DNA reads TGTGCCAGCAGCTTACCGAAAGTCTTCTCCTACGAGCAGTACTTC. This encodes CASSLPKVFSYEQYF. Drawing the rest from reference TRBV7-2 and TRBJ2-7, the complete variable domain is GAGVSQSPSNKVTEKGKDVELRCDPISGHTALYWYRQSLGQGLEFLIYFQGNSAPDKSGLPSDRFSAERTGGSVSTLTIQRTQQEDSAVYLCASSLPKVFSYEQYFGPGTRLTVT.

This clone was counted only a few times. This rearrangement joins TRBV7-3 to TRBJ1-6; perhaps TRBD1 as D (6 bases). The length of the CDR3 is 14 residues. V lost 4 bases to trimming and J lost 7 bases, with 11 bases between them. CDR1 is SGHTA, CDR2 FQGTGA, per germline. Written as DNA, the CDR3 is TGTGCCAGCAGCTCGGGACATTCCAATTCACCCCTCCACTTT. Its translation: CASSSGHSNSPLHF.

The table lists this clone with a few counts. This rearrangement joins TRBV28 to TRBJ2-3; D is unresolved. The ends were cut back, 7 bases at V and 10 bases at J, with 18 bases in the middle. Germline CDR1 MDHEN, CDR2 SYDVKM. The CDR3 is 13 residues long. In DNA form, the CDR3 reads TGTGCCAGCATCTTGGACGGTTCAGGCTCGCAGTATTTT. Its protein is CASILDGSGSQYF. Complete variable domain (other parts from reference TRBV28 and TRBJ2-3): DVKVTQSSRYLVKRTGEKVFLECVQDMDHENMFWYRQDPGLGLRLIYFSYDVKMKEKGDIPEGYSVSREKKERFSLILESASTNQTSMYLCASILDGSGSQYFGPGTRLTVL.

The gene calls are TRBV6-5 and TRBJ1-1; D may be TRBD1 (5 bases). Trimming removed 2 bases at V and 5 bases at J, with 6 bases between. The CDR3 covers 12 residues. CDR1 and CDR2 from the germline V gene are MNHEY and SVGAGI. CDR3 bases: TGTGCCAGCAGTTACGGGGGAACTGAAGCTTTCTTT. Protein product: CASSYGGTEAFF.

This rearrangement joins TRBV7-8 to TRBJ2-1; TRBD2 aligns across 8 bases. The germline V gene encodes CDR1 SGHVS and CDR2 FQNEAQ. This CDR3 contains 15 residues. V dropped 0 bases and J dropped 8; count of bases not matched to a gene: 6. The CDR3 is CASSLAAGGSYEQFF. The DNA of the CDR3 is TGTGCCAGCAGCTTAGCGGCGGGGGGAAGTTATGAGCAGTTCTTC. The variable domain in full, with the rest retrieved from reference TRBV7-8 and TRBJ2-1, is GAGVSQSPRYKVAKRGQDVALRCDPISGHVSLFWYQQALGQGPEFLTYFQNEAQLDKSGLPSDRFFAERPEGSVSTLKIQRTQQEDSAVYLCASSLAAGGSYEQFFGPGTRLTVL.